This passage covers 4 T cell receptor beta chains from one sample sequenced in a study of T cell responses to AZD1222 COVID-19 vaccine. The protocol was immunoSEQ multiplex PCR, while the TCRdb copy is restricted to in-frame clones and leaves out a portion. The table shows 70,000 or so clones, with about three quarters occurring only once. Sequenced here: peripheral blood, sampled on day 0 of AZD1222 vaccination. These receptors originate from an adult in good health.

The chain uses TRBV18 and TRBJ2-1; 8 bases are a match to TRBD1. This CDR3 has 14 amino acids. Germline CDR1 and CDR2: KGHSH and LQKENI. The junction had 7 bases not matched to a gene; V was cut back by 3 bases and J by 9 bases. For the CDR3, the DNA is TGTGCCAGCTCACCGCGTCAGGGGGCCAGTGAGCAGTTCTTC. Translating it yields CASSPRQGASEQFF.

This sequence joins TRBV18 and TRBJ1-1; D is unresolved. The CDR3 is made up of 15 amino acids. CDR1 and CDR2 from the germline V gene are KGHSH and LQKENI. V dropped 6 bases and J dropped 1 base, with 15 bases sitting between them. CDR3: CASSPSAVPNTEAFF. The CDR3 bases are TGTGCCAGCTCGCCCTCGGCAGTTCCGAACACTGAAGCTTTCTTT.

This sequence joins TRBV25-1 and TRBJ2-7; 7 positions agree with TRBD2. Germline values: CDR1 MGHDK, CDR2 SYGVNS. Losses at the gene ends were 1 base for V and 6 bases for J; bases not matched to a gene: 6. This CDR3 has 14 amino acids. CDR3: CASSEWEGRREQYF. CDR3 nucleotides: TGTGCCAGCAGTGAATGGGAGGGGAGGCGCGAGCAGTACTTC.

The rearrangement links TRBV6-5 to TRBJ1-5; tentatively, D is TRBD1 (6 bases). Between the trimmed V and J ends, which lost 7 bases and 6 bases, there was a span of 19 bases. This CDR3 has 15 residues. Germline-derived CDR1 and CDR2 are MNHEY and SVGAGI. For the CDR3, the DNA is TGTGCCAGCATGCGGGGGCAGGACACCCGTCAGCCCCAGCATTTT. Translation: CASMRGQDTRQPQHF.